This T cell receptor (beta chain) emerged from a study of T-cell memory formation after mild COVID-19. Overall study: Among the donors, TCR clusters were largely specific to each donor. Findings and limits, study-wide: Confirmation of SARS-CoV-2 specificity was lacking for second-wave clones peaking day 37. Mostly located in CM and EM were contracting CD4+ clones, with contracting CD8+ clones located in EMRA.

The germline V and J ends were trimmed by 3 bases and 3 bases, with 7 bases remaining between them. The germline CDR1 and CDR2 sequences are SGHAT and FQNNGV. The CDR3 length is 13 residues. MiXCR, run by TCRdb on the 5' RACE reads, gives a single entry per CDR3 protein. The data show approximately 300,000 distinct CDR3 sequences, roughly 15% seen once. Of note for this clonotype: Its antigen is currently unknown.

The specimen sequenced was PBMCs or a T cell subset sorted from them (not recorded which). This TCR was sampled from a man aged 18 to 30 who had mild COVID-19 (a few samples of this study predate the infection). Cell type and time point are not known. The chain has TRBV11-2 and TRBJ2-3; D call uncertain. CDR3 sequence (DNA): TGTGCCAGCAGCTTCTTCGCGACAGATACGCAGTATTTT. This codes for CASSFFATDTQYF.